The rows below give T cell receptor beta chains drawn from one sample of a study of beta chain features in type 1 diabetes. Clones were read by immunoSEQ multiplex PCR, and TCRdb kept only the in-frame ones, dropping some. The sample comprises under 400,000 clones, about 19% of which are singletons, and approximately 0.043% rests with the top ten. The sequenced sample was naive CD4+ T cells from blood. These receptors were obtained from a young woman in good health. The CDR3 runs from the conserved cysteine through the conserved F or W. The D gene is left open where the match is weak. Some rows mark clone size as missing; the rest say once, few, many or name a class of expanded clone.

abundance: few
j_gene: TRBJ1-1
v_gene: TRBV30
d_gene: TRBD1
CDR3aa: CAWSGQGERAFF
CDR3nt: TGTGCCTGGAGCGGGCAGGGGGAGAGGGCTTTCTTT

abundance: few
j_gene: TRBJ1-1
v_gene: TRBV5-1
d_gene: TRBD1
CDR3aa: CASSSGGETTEAFF
CDR3nt: TGCGCCAGCAGTTCAGGGGGCGAGACCACTGAAGCTTTCTTT

abundance: few
j_gene: TRBJ2-7
v_gene: TRBV5-4
d_gene: TRBD2
CDR3aa: CASSPGRLAGSSYEQYF
CDR3nt: TGTGCCAGCAGCCCCGGGAGACTAGCGGGGAGCTCCTACGAGCAGTACTTC

abundance: NA
j_gene: TRBJ2-5
v_gene: TRBV7-2
d_gene: NA
CDR3aa: CASSLAWPYEETQYF
CDR3nt: TGTGCCAGCAGCTTAGCATGGCCGTACGAAGAGACCCAGTACTTC

abundance: few
j_gene: TRBJ2-7
v_gene: TRBV4-1
d_gene: NA
CDR3aa: CASSQVPRDTYNEQYF
CDR3nt: TGCGCCAGCAGCCAAGTCCCCCGGGACACGTATAACGAGCAGTACTTC

abundance: few
j_gene: TRBJ2-1
v_gene: TRBV5-1
d_gene: NA
CDR3aa: CASSLSGVLYNEQFF
CDR3nt: TGCGCCAGCAGCTTGTCGGGAGTTCTCTACAATGAGCAGTTCTTC

abundance: few
j_gene: TRBJ2-6
v_gene: TRBV30
d_gene: TRBD1
CDR3aa: CAWGTGTVSRGANVLTF
CDR3nt: TGTGCCTGGGGAACCGGGACAGTCAGCAGGGGGGCCAACGTCCTGACTTTC

abundance: NA
j_gene: TRBJ2-2
v_gene: TRBV5-6
d_gene: NA
CDR3aa: CASRWGGAWELFF
CDR3nt: TGTGCCAGCAGATGGGGGGGGGCCTGGGAGCTGTTTTTT

abundance: NA
j_gene: TRBJ2-4
v_gene: TRBV5-4
d_gene: TRBD2
CDR3aa: CASSFAGAQNIQYF
CDR3nt: TGTGCCAGCAGCTTCGCGGGAGCTCAAAACATTCAGTACTTC

abundance: NA
j_gene: TRBJ2-3
v_gene: TRBV18
d_gene: NA
CDR3aa: CASSPPTNTDTQYF
CDR3nt: TGTGCCAGCTCACCACCGACTAACACAGATACGCAGTATTTT

abundance: NA
j_gene: TRBJ2-7
v_gene: TRBV7-3
d_gene: TRBD1
CDR3aa: CASRGGQKEAGAVYEQYF
CDR3nt: TGTGCCAGCAGAGGGGGCCAAAAAGAGGCAGGGGCCGTCTACGAGCAGTACTTC

abundance: NA
j_gene: TRBJ1-1
v_gene: TRBV2
d_gene: NA
CDR3aa: CASQKRTPNTEAFF
CDR3nt: TGTGCCAGCCAAAAGAGGACACCGAACACTGAAGCTTTCTTT

abundance: few
j_gene: TRBJ2-3
v_gene: TRBV5-1
d_gene: NA
CDR3aa: CASTRGPGTDTQYF
CDR3nt: TGCGCCAGCACCAGAGGGCCTGGCACAGATACGCAGTATTTT

abundance: few
j_gene: TRBJ2-3
v_gene: TRBV9
d_gene: TRBD2
CDR3aa: CASSVVSSVGLAGGDTQYF
CDR3nt: TGTGCCAGCAGCGTAGTTTCGTCTGTGGGACTAGCGGGGGGAGATACGCAGTATTTT

abundance: NA
j_gene: TRBJ2-5
v_gene: TRBV11-2
d_gene: NA
CDR3aa: CASRLQETQYF
CDR3nt: TGTGCCAGCAGGCTACAAGAGACCCAGTACTTC

abundance: NA
j_gene: TRBJ1-2
v_gene: TRBV6-5
d_gene: NA
CDR3aa: CASTRERYGYTF
CDR3nt: TGTGCCAGCACACGGGAGCGCTATGGCTACACCTTC

abundance: few
j_gene: TRBJ2-7
v_gene: TRBV7-9
d_gene: NA
CDR3aa: CASSFDSLYEQYF
CDR3nt: TGTGCCAGCAGCTTTGACAGTCTCTACGAGCAGTACTTC

abundance: few
j_gene: TRBJ1-1
v_gene: TRBV5-6
d_gene: NA
CDR3aa: CASSLGLTEAFF
CDR3nt: TGTGCCAGCAGTTTAGGACTTACTGAAGCTTTCTTT

abundance: once
j_gene: TRBJ2-5
v_gene: TRBV9
d_gene: NA
CDR3aa: CASSSAGTSETQYF
CDR3nt: TGTGCCAGCAGCTCCGCAGGGACTTCGGAGACCCAGTACTTC

abundance: NA
j_gene: TRBJ2-6
v_gene: TRBV9
d_gene: TRBD2
CDR3aa: CASSLTSGPLSGANVLTF
CDR3nt: TGTGCCAGCAGCCTTACTAGCGGGCCACTCTCTGGGGCCAACGTCCTGACTTTC

abundance: few
j_gene: TRBJ2-1
v_gene: TRBV10-3
d_gene: TRBD2
CDR3aa: CAITGGDYNEQFF
CDR3nt: TGTGCCATCACCGGGGGGGACTACAATGAGCAGTTCTTC

abundance: few
j_gene: TRBJ2-5
v_gene: TRBV15
d_gene: TRBD2
CDR3aa: CATRLAGVETQYF
CDR3nt: TGTGCCACCAGACTAGCGGGAGTGGAGACCCAGTACTTC

abundance: NA
j_gene: TRBJ1-1
v_gene: TRBV29-1
d_gene: NA
CDR3aa: CSVQPSGHGNTEAFF
CDR3nt: TGCAGCGTTCAACCTTCGGGACACGGTAACACTGAAGCTTTCTTT

abundance: NA
j_gene: TRBJ1-6
v_gene: TRBV19
d_gene: NA
CDR3aa: CASSGGTDISPLHF
CDR3nt: TGTGCCAGTAGTGGTGGAACGGACATTTCACCCCTCCACTTT

abundance: NA
j_gene: TRBJ2-5
v_gene: TRBV7-3
d_gene: TRBD1
CDR3aa: CASSLNRGQETQYF
CDR3nt: TGTGCCAGCAGCTTAAACAGGGGGCAAGAGACCCAGTACTTC

abundance: few
j_gene: TRBJ2-5
v_gene: TRBV19
d_gene: TRBD2
CDR3aa: CASSRASGGQETQYF
CDR3nt: TGTGCCAGTAGTAGGGCTAGCGGGGGCCAAGAGACCCAGTACTTC

abundance: NA
j_gene: TRBJ1-3
v_gene: TRBV7-3
d_gene: NA
CDR3aa: CASSSGGSSGNTIYF
CDR3nt: TGTGCCAGCAGCTCCGGAGGAAGCTCTGGAAACACCATATATTTT

abundance: NA
j_gene: TRBJ1-1
v_gene: TRBV7-8
d_gene: NA
CDR3aa: CASSLGDYTEAFF
CDR3nt: TGTGCCAGCAGCTTAGGGGACTACACTGAAGCTTTCTTT

abundance: NA
j_gene: TRBJ1-1
v_gene: TRBV2
d_gene: NA
CDR3aa: CASNVGLSNTEAFF
CDR3nt: TGTGCCAGCAATGTGGGACTATCGAACACTGAAGCTTTCTTT

abundance: once
j_gene: TRBJ2-2
v_gene: TRBV7-9
d_gene: TRBD2
CDR3aa: CASSIILAGDHGELFF
CDR3nt: TGTGCCAGCAGTATTATCCTAGCGGGGGATCACGGGGAGCTGTTTTTT

abundance: NA
j_gene: TRBJ1-2
v_gene: TRBV15
d_gene: NA
CDR3aa: CATSLSKQGSGGYTF
CDR3nt: TGTGCCACCAGCTTAAGTAAACAGGGTAGTGGTGGCTACACCTTC

abundance: NA
j_gene: TRBJ2-7
v_gene: TRBV30
d_gene: NA
CDR3aa: CAWSSRDEQYF
CDR3nt: TGTGCCTGGAGTTCCAGGGACGAGCAGTACTTC

abundance: few
j_gene: TRBJ1-2
v_gene: TRBV6-5
d_gene: NA
CDR3aa: CASSYSSRGYGYTF
CDR3nt: TGTGCCAGCAGTTACTCGAGCAGGGGCTATGGCTACACCTTC